This T cell receptor beta chain was recorded in a study of control samples from healthy donors and cancer patients. Germline V gene sequence: CDR1 MGHRA, CDR2 YSYEKL. Trimming removed 8 bases from V and 3 bases from J, with 10 bases in between. The CDR3 is 12 amino acids. Sequencing used immunoSEQ multiplex PCR; TCRdb keeps in-frame clones, though not all of them. The data contain tens of thousands of clones, about 94% of them singletons. The material sequenced was blood. The TCR sequence derives from a woman aged 25-40 years in good health. The V gene is TRBV4-1, the J gene TRBJ1-1, with D possibly being TRBD1 (5 bases). Here the CDR3 reads CASGGGDTEAFF. DNA of the CDR3: TGCGCCAGCGGGGGAGGTGACACTGAAGCTTTCTTT.